A single sample is the source of the 4 T cell receptor beta chains below, sequenced in a study of tumor-infiltrating lymphocytes in primary liver carcinoma. Researchers generated TCR beta cDNA from about 460 ng of total RNA, relying on a constant-region primer. Slightly modified ARM-PCR, run as three nested multiplex PCR rounds, produced the TCR beta libraries. Both of the initial two PCR rounds ran for nine to eleven cycles and employed TRBV1-TRBV30 forward primers alongside a C-beta reverse primer. TCRdb fed the multiplex PCR reads into MiXCR, producing one record per CDR3 protein. This table holds roughly 53,000 distinct CDR3 sequences, 60% to 75% found once. Joint extraction of RNA and DNA used 20-30 mg of bulk tissue that was unsorted. Sequencing was performed on liver tumor tissue from sampling region 2. The subset is: tumor region T2, inferior pole. These receptors originate from a man aged 35-49 years with primary liver carcinoma and hepatitis B virus infection.

V gene TRBV11-1 combines with J gene TRBJ2-5; a weak D match, TRBD1 (6 bases). Between the trimmed V and J ends, which lost 9 bases and 2 bases, there was a span of 16 bases. CDR1 is SGHAT, CDR2 FQDESV, per germline (reference sequence). The CDR3 extends over 14 amino acids. CDR3 amino acids: CARSNRDTQETQYF. The DNA for the CDR3 is TGTGCCAGGTCTAACAGGGATACTCAAGAGACCCAGTACTTC.

The V call is TRBV6-6, the J call TRBJ2-3; TRBD1 agrees at 12 bases. CDR1 and CDR2 (germline): MNHNY, SVGAGI (reference sequence). This CDR3 spans 16 amino acids. Here the CDR3 reads CANSSSGQGAGDTQYF. CDR3 nucleotide sequence: TGTGCTAACAGCTCCTCGGGACAGGGGGCGGGAGATACGCAGTATTTT.

This clonotype is a singleton in its sample. No conserved phenylalanine or tryptophan is present at the end of the CDR3, so a read error is the likely explanation. The CDR3 sequence: CASSRMGGEQYY. In DNA form, the CDR3 reads TGTGCCAGCAGTCGGATGGGTGGGGAACAGTACTAC. The V gene is TRBV12-3 or TRBV12-4, the J gene TRBJ2-7; D is undetermined. Trimming removed 5 bases from V and 10 bases from J, with 15 bases in between. This CDR3 contains 12 residues.

For this clonotype: An end of the junction does not agree with germline; a read error may underlie this. The rearrangement links TRBV6-5 to TRBJ1-4; D gene unclear. The CDR3 spans 17 residues. Germline V gene data show CDR1 as MNHEY and CDR2 as SVGAGI. The CDR3 loop reads CACSYYWDSTLNERLFF. The CDR3, as DNA: TGTGCCTGCAGTTACTATTGGGATTCGACGCTTAATGAAAGACTGTTTTTT.